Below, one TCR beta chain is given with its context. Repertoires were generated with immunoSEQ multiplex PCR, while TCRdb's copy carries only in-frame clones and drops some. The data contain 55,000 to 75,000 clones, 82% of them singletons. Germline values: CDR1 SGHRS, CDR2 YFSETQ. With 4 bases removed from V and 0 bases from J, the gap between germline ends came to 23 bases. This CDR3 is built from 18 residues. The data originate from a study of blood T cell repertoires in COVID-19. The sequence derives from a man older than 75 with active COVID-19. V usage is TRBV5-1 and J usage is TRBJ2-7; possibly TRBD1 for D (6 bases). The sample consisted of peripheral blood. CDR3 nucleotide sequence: TGCGCCAGCAGCCGGGTGGGGGCGCAACTCCCCAACTCCTACGAGCAGTACTTC. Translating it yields CASSRVGAQLPNSYEQYF.